The T cell receptor (beta chain) under discussion was sequenced for a study of shared clonotypes between healthy human individuals. Naive CD8 cells lacked CD45RO and underwent positive selection for CCR7, leaving out terminally differentiated effector memory CD45RA+ cells. Repertoires were generated with immunoSEQ multiplex PCR, while TCRdb's copy carries only in-frame clones and drops some. Of fewer than 1 million clones listed, roughly 96% are singletons. The CDR3 has 14 residues. Looked up from germline, CDR1 is MDHEN and CDR2 is SYDVKM. The V end was cut by 6 bases, the J end by 3 bases, with 13 bases between. For this clone: Its antigen is not known.

Study results and limitations: Investigators collected only blood, and repertoires in tissues likely differ.

Source material: naive CD8+ T cells sorted from blood. This TCR derives from a man aged 25-40 years in good health. V and J are TRBV28 and TRBJ2-3; no clear D. CDR3 amino acids: CASSPKFTTDTQYF. As DNA, the CDR3 is TGTGCCAGCAGCCCGAAGTTTACTACAGATACGCAGTATTTT.